This T cell receptor (beta chain) was retrieved from a study of control samples from healthy donors and cancer patients. TCRdb's copy holds only in-frame clones and misses some; the assay was immunoSEQ multiplex PCR. The table records roughly 180,000 clones, 75% to 95% of them present only once. This receptor was identified in a woman aged 40 to 50 in good health. Specimen: blood.

The CDR3 nucleotides read TGTGCCAGCAGTGCATGGAGGTATTTAGGCTACACCTTC. Its protein product is CASSAWRYLGYTF. V usage is TRBV2 and J usage is TRBJ1-2; D unresolved. CDR3 length equals 13 residues. Trimming cost V 4 bases and J 8 bases, with 14 bases left between them. CDR1 is SNHLY, CDR2 FYNNEI, per germline.